This TCR beta chain was retrieved from a study of T cells in tumors after PD-1 blockade. Study-wide context: Daily vismodegib 150 mg continued in a subset of anti-PD-1-treated patients. Regarding the study as a whole: Roughly two fifths of tumor TCR clonotypes were also found in blood.

Tumor or blood genomic DNA was sequenced, with inputs of about 616 ng to 6,500 ng. The method was immunoSEQ multiplex PCR; TCRdb's version includes in-frame clones alone and lacks a portion of them. The sample has 45,000 to 60,000 clones; approximately 79% are singletons. The length of the CDR3 is 12 residues. Trimming shortened V by 1 base and J by 4 bases, and 5 bases separated the two germline ends. Germline V lookup: CDR1 GTSNPN, CDR2 SVGIG (reference sequence). In this sample, this clone turned up a few times. Antigen unknown. This sample comprised PBMCs, obtained before anti-PD-1 treatment. The clonotype comes from a human donor with basal cell carcinoma. The chain recombines TRBV30 with TRBJ1-5; D is ambiguous. This CDR3 reads CAWSGGNQPQHF. CDR3 DNA: TGTGCCTGGAGTGGCGGAAATCAGCCCCAGCATTTT.